The T cell receptor beta chain described here comes from a study of blood T cell repertoires in COVID-19. About the research overall: T cells, B-cell-depleted T cells, or PBMCs provided the cDNA or gDNA that served as material.

This table comes from immunoSEQ multiplex PCR, and its TCRdb copy is limited to in-frame clones, with some not included. The data contain 450,000 or so clones, over 85% of them singletons. CDR1 is MGHRA, CDR2 YSYEKL, per germline. This CDR3 contains 18 residues. After removal of 1 base from V and 4 bases from J, the junction contained 13 bases not matched to a gene. The sequence was collected from a man aged 18-30 years with COVID-19, enrolled during active disease. The sequenced sample was peripheral blood. The genes are TRBV4-1 and TRBJ1-5; 7 positions agree with TRBD1. The CDR3 coding sequence is TGCGCCAGCAGCCAAGGACGACAGGGCCAGGTCAGGAATCAGCCCCAGCATTTT. The encoded protein is CASSQGRQGQVRNQPQHF.